This TCR beta chain was observed in a study of blood T cell repertoires in COVID-19. Across the study: Donors in the United States, Italy and Spain gave samples during acute or convalescent COVID-19.

Per the study methods: Amplification with reference gene primers provided the estimates of nucleated cell counts. The protocol was immunoSEQ multiplex PCR, while the TCRdb copy is restricted to in-frame clones and leaves out a portion. The V and J calls and clone size are taken from that table; D and trimming were inferred from the DNA. This table holds 150,000 or so clones, 75% to 90% found once. This clone occurred a few times. The CDR3 runs to 13 residues. V trimming: 5 bases; J trimming: 8 bases; junction bases outside the gene matches: 5. Germline V gives CDR1 SGHAT, CDR2 FQNNGV. The clonotype was recovered from a woman aged 55-75 years with acute or convalescent COVID-19. Sequencing used peripheral blood. The chain recombines TRBV11-2 with TRBJ1-4, with 7 bases fitting TRBD1. CDR3 loop: CASSPGTDEKLFF. The CDR3 nucleotides read TGTGCCAGCAGCCCCGGGACAGACGAAAAACTGTTTTTT. Full variable domain (outside the CDR3, taken from reference TRBV11-2 and TRBJ1-4): EAGVAQSPRYKIIEKRQSVAFWCNPISGHATLYWYQQILGQGPKLLIQFQNNGVVDDSQLPKDRFSAERLKGVDSTLKIQPAKLEDSAVYLCASSPGTDEKLFFGSGTQLSVL.